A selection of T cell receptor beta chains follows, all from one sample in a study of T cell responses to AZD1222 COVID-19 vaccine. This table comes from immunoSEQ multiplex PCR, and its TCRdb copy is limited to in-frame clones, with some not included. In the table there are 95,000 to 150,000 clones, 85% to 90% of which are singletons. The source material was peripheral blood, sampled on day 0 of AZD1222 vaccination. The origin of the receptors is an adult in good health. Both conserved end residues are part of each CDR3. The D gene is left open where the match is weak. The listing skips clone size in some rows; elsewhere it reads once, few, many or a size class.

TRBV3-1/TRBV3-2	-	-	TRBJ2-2	CASSQYLTTGELFF	TGTGCCAGCAGCCAATACCTTACCACCGGGGAGCTGTTTTTT
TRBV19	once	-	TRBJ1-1	CASSIWAETEAFF	TGTGCCAGTAGTATTTGGGCCGAAACCGAAGCTTTCTTT
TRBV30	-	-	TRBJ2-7	CAWTPSGSYEQYF	TGTGCCTGGACCCCCAGCGGCTCCTACGAGCAGTACTTC
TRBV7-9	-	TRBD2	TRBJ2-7	CASSSSSGFYEQYF	TGTGCCAGCAGCTCTTCTAGCGGTTTCTACGAGCAGTACTTC
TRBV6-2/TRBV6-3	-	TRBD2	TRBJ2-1	CASSQLASNYNEQFF	TGTGCCAGCAGTCAACTAGCGTCCAACTACAATGAGCAGTTCTTC
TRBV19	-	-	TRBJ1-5	CASRGLINLSNQPQHF	TGTGCCAGCCGGGGCTTGATAAACTTGAGCAATCAGCCCCAGCATTTT
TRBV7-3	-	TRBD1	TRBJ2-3	CASSQGRTGVFSDTQYF	TGTGCCAGCAGCCAAGGTCGGACAGGGGTATTTTCAGATACGCAGTATTTT
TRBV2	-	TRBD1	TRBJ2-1	CASSEGTGGFEQFF	TGTGCCAGCAGTGAAGGGACAGGGGGTTTTGAGCAGTTCTTC
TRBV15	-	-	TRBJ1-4	CATKTALNEKLFF	TGTGCCACCAAGACGGCCCTTAATGAAAAACTGTTTTTT
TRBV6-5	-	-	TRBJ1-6	CAIQASLNSPLHF	TGTGCCATACAGGCTTCCTTAAATTCACCCCTCCACTTT
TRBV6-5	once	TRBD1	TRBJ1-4	CASSYRRTGSNEKLFF	TGTGCCAGCAGTTATAGGCGGACAGGGAGTAATGAAAAACTGTTTTTT
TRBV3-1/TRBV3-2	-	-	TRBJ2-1	CASSQGLGYNEQFF	TGTGCCAGCAGCCAAGGGCTGGGGTACAATGAGCAGTTCTTC
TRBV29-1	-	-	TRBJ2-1	CSGTMGPGPNEQFF	TGCAGCGGAACCATGGGACCCGGGCCCAATGAGCAGTTCTTC
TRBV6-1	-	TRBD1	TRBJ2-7	CASSEADRGSYEQYF	TGTGCCAGCAGTGAAGCGGACAGGGGTTCCTACGAGCAGTACTTC
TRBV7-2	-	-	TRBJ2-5	CASSYRQETQYF	TGTGCCAGCAGCTACCGTCAAGAGACCCAGTACTTC
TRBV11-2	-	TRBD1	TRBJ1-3	CASSFPRTGSGNTIYF	TGTGCCAGCAGCTTCCCCAGGACAGGCTCTGGAAACACCATATATTTT
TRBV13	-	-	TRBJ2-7	CASSAVYEQYF	TGTGCCAGCAGCGCCGTCTACGAGCAGTACTTC
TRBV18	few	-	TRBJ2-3	CASSGTQQDTQYF	TGTGCCAGCTCCGGGACCCAACAAGATACGCAGTATTTT
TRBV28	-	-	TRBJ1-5	CASRPSNQPQHF	TGTGCCAGCAGGCCTAGCAATCAGCCCCAGCATTTT
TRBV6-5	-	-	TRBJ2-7	CASSYSSIDLGYEQYF	TGTGCCAGCAGTTACTCGAGTATCGATTTAGGCTACGAGCAGTACTTC
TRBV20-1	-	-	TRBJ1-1	CSASLGQTEAFF	TGCAGTGCTAGTCTTGGGCAGACTGAAGCTTTCTTT
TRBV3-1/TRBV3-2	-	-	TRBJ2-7	CASSQDPTNEQYF	TGTGCCAGCAGCCAAGATCCGACCAACGAGCAGTACTTC
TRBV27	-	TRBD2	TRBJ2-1	CASSLPPGLAGGRSEQFF	TGTGCCAGCAGTTTACCCCCAGGGTTAGCGGGGGGCCGGAGTGAGCAGTTCTTC
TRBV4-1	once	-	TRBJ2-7	CASSQTGTSSYEQYF	TGCGCCAGCAGCCAAACCGGGACCAGTTCATACGAGCAGTACTTC
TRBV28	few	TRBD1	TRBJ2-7	CASSLPAGTGEAEYF	TGTGCCAGCAGTTTACCTGCCGGGACAGGGGAGGCGGAGTACTTC
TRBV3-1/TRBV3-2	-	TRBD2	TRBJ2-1	CASSQRGGSYNEQFF	TGTGCCAGCAGCCAACGGGGGGGATCCTACAATGAGCAGTTCTTC